Following are 30 T cell receptor beta chains from one sample sequenced in a study of spatial heterogeneity in lung cancer. MiXCR, applied by TCRdb to the 5' RACE reads, yields one record per CDR3 protein. The sample contains fewer than 30,000 distinct CDR3 sequences, roughly 6% of which appear only once. The time point here: blood at routine non-recurrence follow-up after resection. Whole RNA was taken from tumor, nontumor lung or frozen PBMC; it was then sequenced unsorted. The starting material was PBMCs, obtained at follow-up. The receptors come from a male donor with early-stage non-small cell lung cancer.

Ten or more counts support this clonotype. This sequence joins TRBV10-3 and TRBJ2-5, with D perhaps matching TRBD1 (6 bases). CDR3 length: 14 amino acids. CDR1 is ENHRY and CDR2 is SYGVKD in the germline V gene. V was pared by 2 bases and J by 0 bases, with 7 bases between. CDR3 loop: CAISEGGNQETQYF. The CDR3 coding sequence is TGTGCCATCAGTGAGGGGGGCAACCAAGAGACCCAGTACTTC.

The table lists this clonotype with many counts. The V call is TRBV5-1, the J call TRBJ2-5; TRBD2 might be the D (5 bases). Germline loops: CDR1 SGHRS, CDR2 YFSETQ. The CDR3 has 13 residues. The ends were cut back, 4 bases at V and 5 bases at J, with 12 bases in the middle. CDR3 residues: CASSVNPGETQYF. The DNA for the CDR3 is TGCGCCAGCAGCGTAAACCCGGGGGAGACCCAGTACTTC.

This chain connects TRBV7-9 to TRBJ2-5; TRBD1 might be the D (5 bases). From germline, CDR1 is SEHNR and CDR2 FQNEAQ (reference sequence). The V gene lost 5 bases and the J gene lost 8 bases, with 24 bases spanning the gap. This CDR3 is 16 amino acids long. The DNA for the CDR3 is TGTGCCAGCAGCGCCCGCTTGGACACCCCCCAGGAAACCCAGTACTTC. Amino acid sequence: CASSARLDTPQETQYF.

This clonotype has ten or more counts. The chain employs TRBV20-1 and TRBJ2-7; a possible D gene is TRBD2 (6 bases). The V gene's germline CDR1 is DFQATT and CDR2 SNEGSKA (reference sequence). The CDR3 contains 13 residues. Trimming stripped 5 bases from V and 4 bases from J, with 15 bases between. The CDR3 loop reads CSAPEAGGYEQYF. The CDR3 DNA follows: TGCAGTGCTCCTGAAGCGGGCGGGTACGAGCAGTACTTC.

In this sample, this clonotype turned up many times. The gene calls are TRBV5-5 and TRBJ2-7, with 7 positions matching TRBD1. CDR1 and CDR2 (germline): SGHKS, YYEKEE (reference sequence). The CDR3 has 13 residues. Trimming cost V 0 bases and J 6 bases; bases outside gene matches: 3. This chain's CDR3 is CASSLEAGGEQYF. The CDR3 DNA reads as TGTGCCAGCAGCTTGGAGGCAGGGGGCGAGCAGTACTTC. The variable domain in full, with the rest retrieved from reference TRBV5-5 and TRBJ2-7, is DAGVTQSPTHLIKTRGQQVTLRCSPISGHKSVSWYQQVLGQGPQFIFQYYEKEERGRGNFPDRFSARQFPNYSSELNVNALLLGDSALYLCASSLEAGGEQYFGPGTRLTVT.

This clonotype was seen a few times. This chain connects TRBV5-1 to TRBJ2-5, with TRBD1 as a possible D gene (5 bases). The CDR3 has 14 residues. Germline assignment: CDR1 SGHRS and CDR2 YFSETQ. Trimming stripped 2 bases from V and 2 bases from J, with 10 bases between. CDR3 DNA: TGCGCCAGCAGCTTACCAGGGCCGCAAGAGACCCAGTACTTC. Translated: CASSLPGPQETQYF.

This CDR3 is CSAGRRTPNQPQHF. The DNA of the CDR3 is TGCAGTGCTGGTAGACGTACTCCCAATCAGCCCCAGCATTTT. J is TRBJ1-5 and V is TRBV20-1; D not certain. The CDR3 sequence is 14 residues long. CDR1 is DFQATT and CDR2 is SNEGSKA in the germline V gene (reference sequence). Trimming removed 5 bases at V and 3 bases at J, with 14 bases between.

This clonotype was counted a few times. This chain joins TRBV27 and TRBJ1-6; 7 positions agree with TRBD1. Germline V lookup: CDR1 MNHEY, CDR2 SMNVEV (reference sequence). The V and J ends lost 3 bases and 4 bases, in that order; junction bases with no gene match: 3. The CDR3 totals 15 residues. This chain's CDR3 is CASSFRQGYNSPLHF. CDR3 in DNA: TGTGCCAGCAGTTTTAGACAGGGTTATAATTCACCCCTCCACTTT.

This clonotype was recorded at least ten times. This chain uses TRBV9 with TRBJ2-3, with TRBD1 as a possible D gene (5 bases). V lost 0 bases, J lost 0 bases, and 5 bases lay in between. Germline CDR1 SGDLS, CDR2 YYNGEE. The CDR3 consists of 14 residues. In DNA form, the CDR3 reads TGTGCCAGCAGCGTAGAGGGGAGCACAGATACGCAGTATTTT. Its translation: CASSVEGSTDTQYF.

This clonotype was detected many times. The chain uses TRBV4-3 and TRBJ2-3; a possible D gene is TRBD1 (6 bases). Germline assignment: CDR1 LGHNA and CDR2 YSLEER. V lost 5 bases and J 5 bases, leaving 8 bases between the germline ends. This CDR3 has 12 amino acids. The CDR3 protein is CASSNRVDTQYF. CDR3 nucleotides: TGCGCCAGCAGCAACAGGGTAGATACGCAGTATTTT.

This clonotype has a count of ten or more. The gene calls are TRBV6-2 or TRBV6-3 and TRBJ2-3; D uncertain. CDR1 is MNHEY and CDR2 is SVGEGT in the germline V gene. There are 13 residues in the CDR3. Trimming stripped 7 bases from V and 6 bases from J, with 14 bases between. CDR3 DNA sequence: TGTGCCAGCAAGGGTTCCTCGCCGGATACGCAGTATTTT. This codes for CASKGSSPDTQYF.

The chain links TRBV7-6 to TRBJ2-3; D is tentatively TRBD1 or TRBD2 (5 bases each). The length of the CDR3 is 15 residues. Germline CDR1 and CDR2: SGHVS and FNYEAQ. Trimming took off 5 bases at V and 2 bases at J, with 14 bases between the two ends. The CDR3 here is CASSVGLGVTDTQYF. The CDR3 DNA reads as TGTGCCAGCAGCGTCGGGCTGGGGGTCACAGATACGCAGTATTTT. Full variable domain (missing parts from reference TRBV7-6 and TRBJ2-3): GAGVSQSPRYKVTKRGQDVALRCDPISGHVSLYWYRQALGQGPEFLTYFNYEAQQDKSGLPNDRFSAERPEGSISTLTIQRTEQRDSAMYRCASSVGLGVTDTQYFGPGTRLTVL.

This clonotype was detected ten times or more. This chain connects TRBV5-4 to TRBJ2-2, with 7 positions matching TRBD1. J lost 4 bases, V lost 5 bases, and 5 bases had no gene match. The CDR3 covers 14 residues. Germline V gives CDR1 SGHNT, CDR2 YYREEE (reference sequence). CDR3 residues: CASRKQGITGELFF. In nucleotides, the CDR3 is TGTGCCAGCAGAAAACAGGGGATCACCGGGGAGCTGTTTTTT.

Ten or more counts support this clonotype. The CDR3 is CASMREDTQYF. CDR3 sequence (DNA): TGTGCCAGCATGAGGGAAGATACGCAGTATTTT. The rearrangement uses TRBV6-1 and TRBJ2-3; D might be TRBD2 (5 bases). The CDR3 covers 11 residues. Looked up from germline, CDR1 is MNHNS and CDR2 is SASEGT. With 7 bases removed from V and 5 bases from J, the gap between germline ends came to 7 bases.

In this sample, this clonotype turned up many times. V is TRBV20-1 and J is TRBJ2-3; D uncertain. Trimming pared 2 bases from V and 2 bases from J, leaving 5 bases between. This CDR3 is 12 amino acids long. Germline CDR1 reads DFQATT; CDR2 reads SNEGSKA (reference sequence). The CDR3 nucleotides are TGCAGTGCTAGAATTGACACAGATACGCAGTATTTT. This codes for CSARIDTDTQYF.

This clonotype was counted at least ten times. The rearrangement uses TRBV14 and TRBJ2-3; D is perhaps TRBD2 (5 bases). In germline, CDR1 is SGHDN, CDR2 FVKESK. Trimming cost V 8 bases and J 7 bases, with 10 bases left between them. The CDR3 covers 11 residues. The CDR3 bases are TGTGCCAGCTCGGGGTTCAATACGCAGTATTTT. It codes for CASSGFNTQYF.

This clonotype was found a few times. The chain uses TRBV30 and TRBJ1-5; D is unresolved. CDR1 is GTSNPN, CDR2 SVGIG, per germline (reference sequence). Trimming pared 4 bases from V and 0 bases from J, leaving 13 bases between. The CDR3 runs to 15 residues. This CDR3 is CAWTKFGDSNQPQHF. As DNA, the CDR3 is TGTGCCTGGACCAAGTTCGGCGATAGCAATCAGCCCCAGCATTTT.

This clonotype was recorded at least ten times. The chain employs TRBV29-1 and TRBJ2-3; 12 bases map to TRBD2. Looked up from germline, CDR1 is SQVTM and CDR2 is ANQGSEA. V shed 4 bases and J 2 bases; nucleotides not matched to a gene: 4. The CDR3 is 15 residues long. CDR3 nucleotides: TGCAGCGTTGGCCGGACTAGCGGGGCCACAGATACGCAGTATTTT. It yields the protein CSVGRTSGATDTQYF.

This clonotype was seen ten or more times. This chain connects TRBV21-1 to TRBJ2-1; the D call TRBD1 from the table was never checked on the DNA. TRBV21-1 is shown as a pseudogene. The CDR3 spans 17 residues. The CDR3 region is CASSKEGCGGAGLRQFF. DNA of the CDR3: TGTGCCAGCAGCAAAGAAGGGTGCGGGGGCGCCGGTTTACGGCAGTTCTTC.

This clonotype was observed a few times. The chain carries TRBV19 and TRBJ2-3, with D perhaps given as TRBD1 or TRBD2 (5 bases each). In germline, CDR1 is LNHDA, CDR2 SQIVND (reference sequence). The CDR3 consists of 15 residues. V lost 2 bases and J lost 0, with 9 bases in between. The CDR3 DNA sequence: TGTGCCAGTAGTATAACAGGAGGTAGCACAGATACGCAGTATTTT. The encoded protein is CASSITGGSTDTQYF.

This clonotype was seen at least ten times. This rearrangement joins TRBV21-1 to TRBJ2-7; TRBD1 reflects the table's D call only, with no check against the DNA. TRBV21-1 is termed a pseudogene. This CDR3 spans 15 amino acids. CDR3 amino acids: CASSKSRDASYEQYV. CDR3 nucleotide sequence: TGTGCCAGCAGCAAATCCCGGGACGCGTCCTACGAGCAGTACGTC.

This clonotype appeared many times. The CDR3 sequence: CSVEQGSYEQYF. DNA of the CDR3: TGCAGCGTTGAACAGGGTTCCTACGAGCAGTACTTC. V gene TRBV29-1 combines with J gene TRBJ2-7; tentative D call: TRBD1 (5 bases). Germline CDR1 reads SQVTM; CDR2 reads ANQGSEA. CDR3 length: 12 amino acids. V was trimmed by 2 bases and J by 1 base, leaving 6 bases between them.

The rearrangement links TRBV18 to TRBJ2-7, with unresolved D. This CDR3 region has 17 residues. Germline V CDR1 and CDR2: KGHSH, LQKENI. V was shortened by 6 bases and J by 3 bases, with 24 bases between the two germline ends. The CDR3 protein is CASSPGQNPSSGYEQYV. DNA for the CDR3: TGTGCCAGCTCCCCTGGGCAGAACCCCTCTAGTGGCTACGAGCAGTACGTC.

This clonotype has a count of ten or more. The chain recombines TRBV28 with TRBJ2-3; a weak D match, TRBD2 (6 bases). CDR3 length: 13 residues. Deletions cut 6 bases from V and 2 bases from J, with 9 bases between. In germline, CDR1 is MDHEN, CDR2 SYDVKM. CDR3 sequence: CASRAGFTDTQYF. In nucleotides, the CDR3 is TGTGCCAGCAGGGCGGGGTTCACAGATACGCAGTATTTT. The variable domain in full, completed from reference TRBV28 and TRBJ2-3, reads DVKVTQSSRYLVKRTGEKVFLECVQDMDHENMFWYRQDPGLGLRLIYFSYDVKMKEKGDIPEGYSVSREKKERFSLILESASTNQTSMYLCASRAGFTDTQYFGPGTRLTVL.

This clonotype was picked up a small number of times. The V and J genes are TRBV7-6 and TRBJ1-4; TRBD1 is a possible D gene (6 bases). CDR3 length equals 15 residues. Germline V gives CDR1 SGHVS, CDR2 FNYEAQ. V was clipped by 1 base and J by 4 bases, with 10 bases between them. This chain's CDR3 is CASSLGGGFNEKLFF. Here the CDR3 DNA reads TGTGCCAGCAGCTTAGGGGGGGGCTTTAATGAAAAACTGTTTTTT.

The chain combines TRBV4-2 with TRBJ2-3; no reliable D call. Germline CDR1 LGHNA, CDR2 YNFKEQ. V gave up 1 base and J gave up 0 bases, with 8 bases separating them. The CDR3 covers 15 residues. The CDR3 DNA reads as TGTGCCAGCAGCCAAGGGGCGTCTAGCACAGATACGCAGTATTTT. It encodes CASSQGASSTDTQYF.

The chain uses TRBV27 and TRBJ2-6, with D possibly being TRBD1 (5 bases). This CDR3 is built from 15 residues. The V gene lost 5 bases and the J gene lost 1 base, with 9 bases spanning the gap. The V gene's germline CDR1 is MNHEY and CDR2 SMNVEV (reference sequence). The CDR3 loop is CASSPQGSGANVLTF. CDR3 DNA sequence: TGTGCCAGCAGTCCTCAGGGTTCTGGGGCCAACGTCCTGACTTTC.

This clonotype came up many times. The chain links TRBV20-1 to TRBJ2-3; tentatively, D is TRBD1 (5 bases). In germline, CDR1 is DFQATT, CDR2 SNEGSKA (reference sequence). The CDR3 has 14 amino acids. Trimming removed 3 bases at V and 5 bases at J, with 15 bases between. The CDR3 region is CSARSGLGVDTQYF. CDR3 nucleotide sequence: TGCAGTGCTAGGTCCGGGTTAGGGGTAGATACGCAGTATTTT.

The chain is built from TRBV4-3 and TRBJ2-2, with 10 nucleotides matching TRBD1. Germline V gene data show CDR1 as LGHNA and CDR2 as YSLEER. The J segment lost 2 bases and the V segment lost 1 base, leaving 10 bases of the junction unmatched. CDR3 size: 19 residues. CDR3 coding DNA: TGCGCCAGCAGCCAAGCCTCGACAGGGGGCGTGAGAAACACCGGGGAGCTGTTTTTT. This gives the protein CASSQASTGGVRNTGELFF.

This clonotype was seen at least ten times. CDR3 amino acids: CASSVVGQGNTEAFF. The CDR3 DNA reads TGTGCCAGCAGCGTAGTTGGACAGGGGAACACTGAAGCTTTCTTT. V is TRBV9 and J is TRBJ1-1; the match to TRBD1 covers 8 bases. With 0 bases clipped from V and 1 base from J, the junction kept 2 bases outside the gene matches. Germline CDR1 is SGDLS and CDR2 is YYNGEE. The CDR3 has 15 amino acids.